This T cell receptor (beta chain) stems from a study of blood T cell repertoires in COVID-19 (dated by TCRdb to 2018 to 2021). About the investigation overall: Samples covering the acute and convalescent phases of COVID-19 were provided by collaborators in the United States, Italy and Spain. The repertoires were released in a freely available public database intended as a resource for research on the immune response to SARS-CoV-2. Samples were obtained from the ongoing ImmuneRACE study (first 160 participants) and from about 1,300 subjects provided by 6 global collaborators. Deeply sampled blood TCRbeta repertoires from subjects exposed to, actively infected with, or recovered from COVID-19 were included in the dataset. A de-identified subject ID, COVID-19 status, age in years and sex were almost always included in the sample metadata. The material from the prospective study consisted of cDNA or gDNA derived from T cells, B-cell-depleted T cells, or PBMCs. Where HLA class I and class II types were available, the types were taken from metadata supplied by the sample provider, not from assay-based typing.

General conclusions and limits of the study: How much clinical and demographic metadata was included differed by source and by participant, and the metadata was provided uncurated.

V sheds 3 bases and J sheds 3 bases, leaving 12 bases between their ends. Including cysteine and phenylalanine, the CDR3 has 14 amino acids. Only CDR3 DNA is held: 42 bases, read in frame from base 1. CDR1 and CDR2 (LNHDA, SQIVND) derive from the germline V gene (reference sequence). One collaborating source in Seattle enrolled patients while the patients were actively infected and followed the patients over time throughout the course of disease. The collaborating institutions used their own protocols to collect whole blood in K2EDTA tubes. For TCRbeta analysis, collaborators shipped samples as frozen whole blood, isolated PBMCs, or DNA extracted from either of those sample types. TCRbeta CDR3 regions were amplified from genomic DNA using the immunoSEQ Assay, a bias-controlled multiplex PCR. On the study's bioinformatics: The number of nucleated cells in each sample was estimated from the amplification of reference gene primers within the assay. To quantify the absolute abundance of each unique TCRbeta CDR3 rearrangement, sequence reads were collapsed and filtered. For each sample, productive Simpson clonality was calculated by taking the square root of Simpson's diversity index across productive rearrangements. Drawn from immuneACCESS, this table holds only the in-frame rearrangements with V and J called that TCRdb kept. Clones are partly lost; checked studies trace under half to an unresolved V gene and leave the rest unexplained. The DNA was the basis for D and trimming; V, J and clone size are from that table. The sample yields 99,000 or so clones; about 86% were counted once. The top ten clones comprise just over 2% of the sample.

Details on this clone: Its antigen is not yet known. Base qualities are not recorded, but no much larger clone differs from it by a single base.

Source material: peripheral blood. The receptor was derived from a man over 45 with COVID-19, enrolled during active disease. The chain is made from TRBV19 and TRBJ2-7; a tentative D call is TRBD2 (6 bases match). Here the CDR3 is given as CASSIGGWDYEQYF. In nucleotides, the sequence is TGTGCCAGTAGTATCGGAGGGTGGGACTACGAGCAGTACTTC.